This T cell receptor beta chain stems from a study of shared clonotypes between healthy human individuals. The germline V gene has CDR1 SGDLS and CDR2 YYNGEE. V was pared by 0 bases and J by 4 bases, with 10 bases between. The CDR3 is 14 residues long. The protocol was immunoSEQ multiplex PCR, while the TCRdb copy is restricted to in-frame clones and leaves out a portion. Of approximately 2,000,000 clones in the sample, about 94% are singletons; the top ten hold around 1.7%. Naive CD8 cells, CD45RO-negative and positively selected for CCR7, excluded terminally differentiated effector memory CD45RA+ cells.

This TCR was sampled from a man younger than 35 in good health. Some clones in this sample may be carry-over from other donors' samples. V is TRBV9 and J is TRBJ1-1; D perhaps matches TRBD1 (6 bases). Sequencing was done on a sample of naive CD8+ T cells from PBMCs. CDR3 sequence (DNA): TGTGCCAGCAGCGTAGGGGGGCGACCCACTGAAGCTTTCTTT. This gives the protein CASSVGGRPTEAFF.